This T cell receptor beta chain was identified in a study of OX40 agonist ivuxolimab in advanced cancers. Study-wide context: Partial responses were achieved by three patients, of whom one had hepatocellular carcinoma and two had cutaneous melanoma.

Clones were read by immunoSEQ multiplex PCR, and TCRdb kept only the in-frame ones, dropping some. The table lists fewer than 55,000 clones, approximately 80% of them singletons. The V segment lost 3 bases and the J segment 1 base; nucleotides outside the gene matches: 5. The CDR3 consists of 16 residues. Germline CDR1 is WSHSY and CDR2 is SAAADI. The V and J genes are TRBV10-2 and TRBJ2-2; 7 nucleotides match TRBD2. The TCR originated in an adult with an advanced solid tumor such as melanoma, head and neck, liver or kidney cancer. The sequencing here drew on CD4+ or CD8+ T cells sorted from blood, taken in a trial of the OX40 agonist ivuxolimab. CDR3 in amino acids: CASSEAGPVNTGELFF. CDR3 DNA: TGCGCCAGCAGTGAAGCGGGACCGGTGAACACCGGGGAGCTGTTTTTT.